The 26 T cell receptor beta chains below all came from one sample that was sequenced in a study of beta chain features in type 1 diabetes. Of the isolated RNA, all was reverse transcribed, and so the sequenced material was expressed TCRB transcripts. The assay was immunoSEQ multiplex PCR, and TCRdb's table has in-frame clones only and misses some. The sample consists of around 250,000 clones, under 70% of them appearing once. The sample consisted of naive CD4+ T cells from blood. All receptors derive from a man aged 25-45 years in good health.

This clone was found a few times. The chain couples TRBV7-9 to TRBJ2-5, with 9 positions matching TRBD1. In germline, CDR1 is SEHNR, CDR2 FQNEAQ (reference sequence). Trimming took 4 bases from V and 5 from J; bases not matched to a gene: 5. The CDR3 runs 14 residues. CDR3 nucleotides: TGTGCCAGCAGCTATGACAGGGGGTTGGAGACCCAGTACTTC. Translated: CASSYDRGLETQYF.

The chain carries TRBV13 and TRBJ2-1; D is undetermined. This CDR3 comprises 16 residues. Germline loops: CDR1 PRHDT, CDR2 FYEKMQ (reference sequence). Trimming left V 5 bases short and J 0 bases short, with 14 bases between. The DNA of the CDR3 is TGTGCCAGCAGCCAGGACGGCACCTTCTCCTACAATGAGCAGTTCTTC. It specifies CASSQDGTFSYNEQFF.

The V gene is TRBV2, the J gene TRBJ2-3, with a tentative D call TRBD2 (6 bases). This CDR3 has 17 amino acids. Trimming took 8 bases from V and 0 from J, leaving 21 bases between them. CDR1 SNHLY and CDR2 FYNNEI come from the germline V gene. CDR3 region: CASGLIPGLSSTDTQYF. Here the CDR3 DNA reads TGTGCCAGCGGTCTTATCCCGGGACTTTCTAGCACAGATACGCAGTATTTT.

This clone was detected a few times. The chain combines TRBV25-1 with TRBJ2-6, with 9 bases identical to TRBD1. There are 17 residues in the CDR3. Germline loops: CDR1 MGHDK, CDR2 SYGVNS. The trim removed 2 bases at V and 4 bases at J, leaving 6 bases unmatched. The DNA for the CDR3 is TGTGCCAGCAGTGAACGCCGGACAGGGGAAGGGGCCAACGTCCTGACTTTC. Its protein is CASSERRTGEGANVLTF. Variable domain in full (rest from reference TRBV25-1 and TRBJ2-6): EADIYQTPRYLVIGTGKKITLECSQTMGHDKMYWYQQDPGMELHLIHYSYGVNSTEKGDLSSESTVSRIRTEHFPLTLESARPSHTSQYLCASSERRTGEGANVLTFGAGSRLTVL.

V gene TRBV7-9 combines with J gene TRBJ2-7; D not resolved. CDR1 and CDR2 (germline): SEHNR, FQNEAQ (reference sequence). The CDR3 extends over 14 amino acids. The germline V and J ends were trimmed by 10 bases and 5 bases, with 21 bases remaining between them. The DNA of the CDR3 is TGTGCCACTCCGACGAGGATCACTACCCACGAGCAGTACTTC. Residues: CATPTRITTHEQYF. Full variable domain (outside the CDR3, taken from reference TRBV7-9 and TRBJ2-7): DTGVSQNPRHKITKRGQNVTFRCDPISEHNRLYWYRQTLGQGPEFLTYFQNEAQLEKSRLLSDRFSAERPKGSFSTLEIQRTEQGDSAMYLCATPTRITTHEQYFGPGTRLTVT.

V is TRBV15 and J is TRBJ2-5; 8 positions agree with TRBD1. Germline trimming cut 3 bases from V and 6 bases from J; bases unmatched to any gene: 9. The CDR3 loop spans 15 amino acids. Germline loops: CDR1 LNHNV, CDR2 YYDKDF (reference sequence). The CDR3 DNA sequence: TGTGCCACCAGCAGGGACAGGGTTGGGGGCCAGACCCAGTACTTC. Translating it yields CATSRDRVGGQTQYF.

This rearrangement joins TRBV29-1 to TRBJ2-1; 7 bases are a match to TRBD2. The CDR3 is 13 residues long. The germline V gene has CDR1 SQVTM and CDR2 ANQGSEA. Germline trimming cut 5 bases from V and 8 bases from J; bases unmatched to any gene: 9. The CDR3 nucleotides are TGCAGCGTTCACGCGGGAGCGCTTTATGAGCAGTTCTTC. This gives the protein CSVHAGALYEQFF.

This clone occurred once. J is TRBJ1-1 and V is TRBV19; D remains ambiguous. Germline V gene data show CDR1 as LNHDA and CDR2 as SQIVND (reference sequence). V gave up 5 bases and J gave up 2 bases, with 6 bases separating them. The CDR3 totals 12 residues. The CDR3 loop is CASSGSNTEAFF. CDR3 DNA: TGTGCCAGTAGTGGGAGTAACACTGAAGCTTTCTTT.

The chain carries TRBV30 and TRBJ1-1; 7 bases map to TRBD1. Germline V gene sequence: CDR1 GTSNPN, CDR2 SVGIG (reference sequence). The CDR3 totals 12 residues. Germline trimming cut 5 bases from V and 3 bases from J; bases unmatched to any gene: 3. CDR3 in amino acids: CAWGDRDTEAFF. CDR3 nucleotides: TGTGCCTGGGGTGACAGGGACACTGAAGCTTTCTTT. The whole variable domain, filled in from reference TRBV30 and TRBJ1-1, reads SQTIHQWPATLVQPVGSPLSLECTVEGTSNPNLYWYRQAAGRGLQLLFYSVGIGQISSEVPQNLSASRPQDRQFILSSKKLLLSDSGFYLCAWGDRDTEAFFGQGTRLTVV.

V gene TRBV9 combines with J gene TRBJ2-7; TRBD1 matches 8 bases. With 0 bases clipped from V and 5 bases from J, the junction kept 1 base outside the gene matches. The germline V gene has CDR1 SGDLS and CDR2 YYNGEE. CDR3 size: 13 residues. CDR3 sequence reads: CASSVGQGHEQYF. The CDR3 DNA sequence: TGTGCCAGCAGCGTAGGACAGGGGCACGAGCAGTACTTC. Variable domain in full (rest from reference TRBV9 and TRBJ2-7): DSGVTQTPKHLITATGQRVTLRCSPRSGDLSVYWYQQSLDQGLQFLIQYYNGEERAKGNILERFSAQQFPDLHSELNLSSLELGDSALYFCASSVGQGHEQYFGPGTRLTVT.

The V call is TRBV4-1, the J call TRBJ2-3, with unresolved D. Per the germline V gene, CDR1 is MGHRA and CDR2 is YSYEKL. The V and J ends lost 4 bases and 6 bases respectively, with 8 bases between them. CDR3 length equals 12 residues. CDR3 in DNA: TGCGCCAGCAGCCGACCCAGGGATACGCAGTATTTT. Amino acid sequence: CASSRPRDTQYF.

V usage is TRBV30 and J usage is TRBJ2-5; D is possibly TRBD2 (5 bases). The J call is in doubt because the DNA end fits TRBJ2-7 better. The CDR3 length is 11 residues. The germline gives CDR1 GTSNPN, CDR2 SVGIG (reference sequence). As DNA, the CDR3 is TGTGCCTGGAGTCTGAGGGACGAGCAGTACTTC. Its protein product is CAWSLRDEQYF.

This chain uses TRBV18 with TRBJ1-1; no clear D. Trimming left V 2 bases short and J 1 base short, with 8 bases between. The CDR3 length is 14 residues. Germline V gene sequence: CDR1 KGHSH, CDR2 LQKENI. Written as DNA, the CDR3 is TGTGCCAGCTCACCAACCTCGGGGAACACTGAAGCTTTCTTT. Amino acids: CASSPTSGNTEAFF.

This chain links TRBV29-1 with TRBJ2-7; 11 bases align to TRBD2. The length of the CDR3 is 13 residues. V trimming: 7 bases; J trimming: 6 bases; junction bases outside the gene matches: 8. Germline CDR1 and CDR2: SQVTM and ANQGSEA. The CDR3: CSARTSGRVEQYF. As DNA, the CDR3 is TGCAGCGCTCGAACTAGCGGGAGAGTCGAGCAGTACTTC.

Turning to this clone: A read error may account for a junction end that differs from germline. The gene calls are TRBV29-1 and TRBJ2-3, with D tentatively TRBD2 (6 bases). CDR1 and CDR2 (germline): SQVTM, ANQGSEA. This CDR3 is built from 13 residues. CDR3 DNA: TGCAGCGCTGGGAGGTCCCGCACAGATAAGCAGTATTTT. It yields the protein CSAGRSRTDKQYF.

The rearrangement uses TRBV2 and TRBJ2-5; D not resolved. Trimming removed 1 base at V and 1 base at J, with 10 bases between. The CDR3 spans 15 residues. Germline-derived CDR1 and CDR2 are SNHLY and FYNNEI. This CDR3 is CASSEVGRSQETQYF. The CDR3 DNA reads TGTGCCAGCAGTGAAGTGGGTAGGAGCCAAGAGACCCAGTACTTC. Full variable domain (remainder filled in from reference TRBV2 and TRBJ2-5): EPEVTQTPSHQVTQMGQEVILRCVPISNHLYFYWYRQILGQKVEFLVSFYNNEISEKSEIFDDQFSVERPDGSNFTLKIRSTKLEDSAMYFCASSEVGRSQETQYFGPGTRLLVL.

The chain combines TRBV28 with TRBJ2-5, with D hard to call. This CDR3 has 14 residues. V lost 2 bases and J lost 5, with 12 bases in between. CDR1 and CDR2 (germline): MDHEN, SYDVKM. The CDR3 sequence is CASSLGSSRETQYF. CDR3 coding DNA: TGTGCCAGCAGTTTAGGCTCCTCCAGGGAGACCCAGTACTTC.

The chain combines TRBV9 with TRBJ1-5; D may be TRBD1 (5 bases). V was shortened by 4 bases and J by 1 base, with 9 bases between the two germline ends. Germline lookup yields CDR1 SGDLS and CDR2 YYNGEE. CDR3 length equals 14 residues. The CDR3 loop reads CASSPRDSNQPQHF. The CDR3 nucleotides read TGTGCCAGCAGCCCCCGGGACAGCAATCAGCCCCAGCATTTT.

This chain joins TRBV7-2 and TRBJ2-3; D unresolved. Germline CDR1 is SGHTA and CDR2 is FQGNSA. With 1 base removed from V and 1 base from J, the gap between germline ends came to 12 bases. The length of the CDR3 is 16 residues. The chain's CDR3 is CASSLESRRRTDTQYF. The CDR3 DNA sequence: TGTGCCAGCAGCTTAGAATCAAGGCGTCGCACAGATACGCAGTATTTT.

J is TRBJ2-7 and V is TRBV4-3; the D is unclear. Trimming left V 0 bases short and J 1 base short, with 10 bases between. This CDR3 is built from 15 residues. The germline V gene has CDR1 LGHNA and CDR2 YSLEER. CDR3: CASSQDRQISYEQYF. As DNA, the CDR3 is TGCGCCAGCAGCCAAGATCGGCAGATTTCCTACGAGCAGTACTTC.

This clone was observed once. The genes are TRBV15 and TRBJ2-3; tentatively, D is TRBD2 (5 bases). V was trimmed by 1 base and J by 10 bases, leaving 15 bases between them. This CDR3 has 14 amino acids. CDR1 and CDR2 from the germline V gene are LNHNV and YYDKDF (reference sequence). CDR3 protein: CATSRVRAASAQYF. The CDR3 nucleotides read TGTGCCACCAGCAGAGTGCGGGCAGCGAGTGCGCAGTATTTT.

This rearrangement joins TRBV15 to TRBJ2-7; D assignment may be TRBD1 or TRBD2 (5 bases each). V was cut by 0 bases and J by 5 bases, with 17 bases left in between. The CDR3 covers 16 residues. The V gene's germline CDR1 is LNHNV and CDR2 YYDKDF (reference sequence). The CDR3, as DNA: TGTGCCACCAGCAGAGATCCGGCCGGGGCCGCCCACGAGCAGTACTTC. Translation gives CATSRDPAGAAHEQYF.

This clone was seen only once. The chain employs TRBV9 and TRBJ1-3; D unresolved. V lost 2 bases, J lost 6 bases, and 12 bases lay in between. In germline, CDR1 is SGDLS, CDR2 YYNGEE. This CDR3 comprises 14 residues. CDR3 sequence: CASSVKGLENTIYF. Here the CDR3 DNA reads TGTGCCAGCAGCGTGAAGGGATTGGAAAACACCATATATTTT. The whole variable domain, filled in from reference TRBV9 and TRBJ1-3, reads DSGVTQTPKHLITATGQRVTLRCSPRSGDLSVYWYQQSLDQGLQFLIQYYNGEERAKGNILERFSAQQFPDLHSELNLSSLELGDSALYFCASSVKGLENTIYFGEGSWLTVV.

V is TRBV30 and J is TRBJ1-1; the D gene is possibly TRBD1 (5 bases). From germline, CDR1 is GTSNPN and CDR2 SVGIG (reference sequence). The CDR3 spans 10 residues. The V end was cut by 1 base, the J end by 10 bases, with 7 bases between. In DNA form, the CDR3 reads TGTGCCTGGAGTGAGCAGGGAGCTTTCTTT. This codes for CAWSEQGAFF. The whole variable domain, filled in from reference TRBV30 and TRBJ1-1, reads SQTIHQWPATLVQPVGSPLSLECTVEGTSNPNLYWYRQAAGRGLQLLFYSVGIGQISSEVPQNLSASRPQDRQFILSSKKLLLSDSGFYLCAWSEQGAFFGQGTRLTVV.

J is TRBJ1-5 and V is TRBV6-6; 7 nucleotides match TRBD1. The CDR3 is 16 amino acids. V dropped 0 bases and J dropped 2; count of bases not matched to a gene: 4. Germline-derived CDR1 and CDR2 are MNHNY and SVGAGI (reference sequence). The CDR3 DNA is TGTGCCAGCAGTTACTCCGGACAGGTGGGCAATCAGCCCCAGCATTTT. Its translation: CASSYSGQVGNQPQHF.

A single count supports this clone. The chain has TRBV5-1 and TRBJ2-1; D might be TRBD2 (5 bases). This CDR3 has 14 residues. Per germline, CDR1 SGHRS and CDR2 YFSETQ. V was clipped by 1 base and J by 8 bases, with 13 bases between them. The CDR3 region has the DNA TGCGCCAGCAGCTTGAACCTTATCGGGGATGAGCAGTTCTTC. This translates into CASSLNLIGDEQFF.